The present entry profiles one T cell receptor beta chain with its context. Antigen unknown. These data come from a study of cytomegalovirus exposure and HLA in healthy donors. Study-wide points: An analysis that was carried out later associated approximately 17,000 TCR beta sequences with HLA alleles at 0.05 false discovery rate. Both high specificity and high sensitivity reportedly marked the classifier's diagnosis of cytomegalovirus status. Reportedly, fewer N-insertions than the approximately 700-donor mean appeared in an Asian-associated ancestry cluster in a later analysis.

Each donor was nominally healthy when sampled (though unrecorded immune exposures were likely). Germline V CDR1 and CDR2: LNHDA, SQIVND (reference sequence). The trim removed 1 base at V and 3 bases at J, leaving 0 bases unmatched. The CDR3 loop spans 13 amino acids. Amplification used 60 Vbeta primers and 13 Jbeta primers. TCRdb keeps only in-frame clones here, not all; method: immunoSEQ multiplex PCR. The sample holds about 98,000 clones, approximately 78% seen once. The chain couples TRBV19 to TRBJ2-7, with 7 positions matching TRBD2. Sequenced: PBMCs. This receptor was identified in a man aged 35-49 years in good health and CMV-seronegative. For the CDR3, the DNA is TGTGCCAGTAGTATAGGGGAGGGCTACGAGCAGTACTTC. It yields the protein CASSIGEGYEQYF.